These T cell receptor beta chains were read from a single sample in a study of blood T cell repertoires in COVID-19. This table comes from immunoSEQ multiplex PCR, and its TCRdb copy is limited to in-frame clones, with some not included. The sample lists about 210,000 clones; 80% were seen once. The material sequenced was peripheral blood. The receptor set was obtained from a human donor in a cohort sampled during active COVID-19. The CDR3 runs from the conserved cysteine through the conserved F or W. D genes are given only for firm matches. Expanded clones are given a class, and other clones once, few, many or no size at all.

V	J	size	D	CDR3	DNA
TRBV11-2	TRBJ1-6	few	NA	CASSLTPGFNSPLHF	TGTGCCAGCAGCCTGACCCCCGGGTTTAATTCACCCCTCCACTTT
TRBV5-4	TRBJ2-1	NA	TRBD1	CASSITGGSYNEQFF	TGTGCCAGCAGCATTACAGGGGGCTCCTACAATGAGCAGTTCTTC
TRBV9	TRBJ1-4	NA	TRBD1	CASSVVAGGNEKLFF	TGTGCCAGCAGCGTAGTTGCAGGGGGTAATGAAAAACTGTTTTTT
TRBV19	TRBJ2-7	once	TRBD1	CASSTPGQGGYEQYF	TGTGCCAGTAGTACCCCCGGACAGGGGGGCTACGAGCAGTACTTC
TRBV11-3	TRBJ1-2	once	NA	CASSLEGGGGRRWTTNYGYTF	TGTGCCAGCAGCTTAGAGGGGGGCGGGGGCAGACGATGGACTACTAACTATGGCTACACCTTC
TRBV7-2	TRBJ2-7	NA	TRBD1	CASSSEGDRGYEQYF	TGTGCCAGCAGCTCTGAAGGTGACAGGGGCTACGAGCAGTACTTC
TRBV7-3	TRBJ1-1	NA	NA	CASKRYFNTEAFF	TGTGCCAGCAAACGGTATTTCAACACTGAAGCTTTCTTT
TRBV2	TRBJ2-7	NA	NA	CASSERRETYEQYF	TGTGCCAGCAGTGAACGCAGGGAAACCTACGAGCAGTACTTC
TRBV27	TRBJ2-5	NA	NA	CASSPTGRRETQYF	TGTGCCAGCAGTCCGACAGGGAGGCGAGAGACCCAGTACTTC
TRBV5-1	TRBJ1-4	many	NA	CASSLGGFNEKLFF	TGCGCCAGCAGCTTGGGAGGGTTTAATGAAAAACTGTTTTTT
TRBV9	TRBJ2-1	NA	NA	CASTRDTPNEQFF	TGTGCCAGCACCCGGGACACACCCAATGAGCAGTTCTTC
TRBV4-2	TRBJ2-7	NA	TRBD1	CASSQEGQGSYEQYF	TGTGCCAGCAGCCAAGAGGGACAGGGTTCCTACGAGCAGTACTTC
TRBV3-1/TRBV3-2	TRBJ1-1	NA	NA	CASSQELWQVNTEAFF	TGTGCCAGCAGCCAAGAATTGTGGCAGGTGAACACTGAAGCTTTCTTT
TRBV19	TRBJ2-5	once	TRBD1	CASSIPLGTGSQETQYF	TGTGCCAGTAGTATCCCTCTCGGGACAGGGTCGCAAGAGACCCAGTACTTC
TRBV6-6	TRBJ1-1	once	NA	CASSRQFPTEAFF	TGTGCCAGCAGTCGACAGTTTCCCACTGAAGCTTTCTTT